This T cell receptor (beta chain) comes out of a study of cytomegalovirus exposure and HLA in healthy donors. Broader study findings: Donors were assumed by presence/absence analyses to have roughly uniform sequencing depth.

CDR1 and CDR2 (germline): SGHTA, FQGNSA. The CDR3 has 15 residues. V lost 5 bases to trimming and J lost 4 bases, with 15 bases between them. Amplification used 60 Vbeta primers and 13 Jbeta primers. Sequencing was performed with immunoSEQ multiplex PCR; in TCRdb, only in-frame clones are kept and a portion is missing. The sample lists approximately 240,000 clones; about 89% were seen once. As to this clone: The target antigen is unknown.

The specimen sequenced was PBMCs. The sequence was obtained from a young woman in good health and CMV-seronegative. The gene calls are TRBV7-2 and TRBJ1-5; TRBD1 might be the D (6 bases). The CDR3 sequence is CASSPDRPVNQPQHF. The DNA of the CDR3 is TGTGCCAGCAGCCCAGACAGGCCAGTTAATCAGCCCCAGCATTTT.